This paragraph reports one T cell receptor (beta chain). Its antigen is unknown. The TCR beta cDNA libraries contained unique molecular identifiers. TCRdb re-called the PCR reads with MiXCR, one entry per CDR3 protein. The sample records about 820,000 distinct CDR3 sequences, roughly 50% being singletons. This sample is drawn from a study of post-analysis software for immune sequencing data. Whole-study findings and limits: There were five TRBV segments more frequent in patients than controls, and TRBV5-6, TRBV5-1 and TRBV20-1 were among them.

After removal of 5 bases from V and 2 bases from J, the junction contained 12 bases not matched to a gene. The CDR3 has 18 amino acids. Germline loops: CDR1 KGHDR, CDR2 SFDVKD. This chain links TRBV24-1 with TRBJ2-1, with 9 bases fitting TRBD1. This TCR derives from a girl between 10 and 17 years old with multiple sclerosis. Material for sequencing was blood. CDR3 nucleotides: TGTGCCACCAGTGCGACAGGGGGGGGAAGTTGTGCCTACAATGAGCAGTTCTTC. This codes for CATSATGGGSCAYNEQFF.